A single TCR beta chain is shown here with its context. Method: immunoSEQ multiplex PCR; TCRdb's copy keeps in-frame clones and lacks some. This sample carries hundreds of thousands of clones, roughly nine tenths of them seen once, and the ten largest clones take approximately 6%. This record comes from a study of blood T cell repertoires in COVID-19. Sequencing input: PBMCs or T cells enriched from blood (not recorded which). The sequence came from a woman between 40 and 55 years old who had recovered from COVID-19.

CDR3 sequence: CANRRDREPTGELFF. CDR3 in DNA: TGTGCCAATAGGAGGGACAGGGAGCCCACCGGGGAGCTGTTTTTT. The chain combines TRBV21-1 with TRBJ2-2; the tabulated D call, TRBD1, remains unverified against the DNA. TRBV21-1 is marked as a pseudogene. The CDR3 spans 15 residues.